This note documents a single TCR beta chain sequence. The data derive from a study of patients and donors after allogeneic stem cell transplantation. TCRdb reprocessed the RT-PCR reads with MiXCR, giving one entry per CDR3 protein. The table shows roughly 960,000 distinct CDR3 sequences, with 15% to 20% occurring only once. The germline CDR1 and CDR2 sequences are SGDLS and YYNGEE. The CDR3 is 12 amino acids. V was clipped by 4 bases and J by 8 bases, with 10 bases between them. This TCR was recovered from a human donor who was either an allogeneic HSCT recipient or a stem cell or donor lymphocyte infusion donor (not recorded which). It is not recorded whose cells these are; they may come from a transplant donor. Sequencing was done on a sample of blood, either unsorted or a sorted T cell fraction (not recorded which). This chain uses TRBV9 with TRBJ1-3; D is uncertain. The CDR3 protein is CASSPDGDTIYF. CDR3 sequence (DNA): TGTGCCAGCAGCCCAGATGGGGACACCATATATTTT.